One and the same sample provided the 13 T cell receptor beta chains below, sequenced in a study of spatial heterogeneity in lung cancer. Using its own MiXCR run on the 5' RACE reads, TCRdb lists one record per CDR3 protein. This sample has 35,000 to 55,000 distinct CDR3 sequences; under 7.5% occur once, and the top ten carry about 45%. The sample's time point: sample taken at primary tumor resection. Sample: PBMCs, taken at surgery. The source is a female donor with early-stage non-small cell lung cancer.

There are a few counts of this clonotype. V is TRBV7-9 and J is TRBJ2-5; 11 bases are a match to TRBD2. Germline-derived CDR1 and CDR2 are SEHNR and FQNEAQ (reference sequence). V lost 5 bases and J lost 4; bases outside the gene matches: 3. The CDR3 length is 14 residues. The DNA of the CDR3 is TGTGCCAGCAGCCCCGGGACTAGCGGAGAGACCCAGTACTTC. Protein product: CASSPGTSGETQYF.

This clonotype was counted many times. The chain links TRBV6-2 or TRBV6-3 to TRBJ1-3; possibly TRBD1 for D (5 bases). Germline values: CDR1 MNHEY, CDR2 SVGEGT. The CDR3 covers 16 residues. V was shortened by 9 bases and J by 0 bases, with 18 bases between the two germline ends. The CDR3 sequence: CASRTTASISGNTIYF. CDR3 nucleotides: TGTGCCAGTCGAACGACAGCGTCGATCTCTGGAAACACCATATATTTT.

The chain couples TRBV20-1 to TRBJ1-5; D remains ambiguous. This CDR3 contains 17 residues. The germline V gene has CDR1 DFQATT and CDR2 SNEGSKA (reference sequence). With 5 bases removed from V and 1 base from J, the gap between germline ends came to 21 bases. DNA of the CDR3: TGCAGTGCTCGGGGAGGCGGAAACTTGGGGAGCAATCAGCCCCAGCATTTT. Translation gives CSARGGGNLGSNQPQHF.

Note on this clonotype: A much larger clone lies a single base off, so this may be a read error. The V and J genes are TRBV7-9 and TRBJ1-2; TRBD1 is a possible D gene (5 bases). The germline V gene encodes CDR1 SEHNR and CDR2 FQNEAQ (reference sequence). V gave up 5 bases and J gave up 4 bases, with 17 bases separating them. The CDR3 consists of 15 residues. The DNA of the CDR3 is TGTGCCAGCAGCCCCCTCCAAGGGGCTCTCTATGGCTACACCTTC. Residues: CASSPLQGALYGYTF.

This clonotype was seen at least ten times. The CDR3 reads CASSRSPGTGTKDEQYF. The CDR3 DNA is TGTGCCAGCAGTCGTAGTCCCGGGACAGGGACAAAGGACGAGCAGTACTTC. The V call is TRBV9, the J call TRBJ2-7, with TRBD1 matching over 9 bases. Losses at the gene ends were 5 bases for V and 5 bases for J; bases not matched to a gene: 17. The CDR3 is 17 residues long. Per the germline V gene, CDR1 is SGDLS and CDR2 is YYNGEE. Variable domain in full (rest from reference TRBV9 and TRBJ2-7): DSGVTQTPKHLITATGQRVTLRCSPRSGDLSVYWYQQSLDQGLQFLIQYYNGEERAKGNILERFSAQQFPDLHSELNLSSLELGDSALYFCASSRSPGTGTKDEQYFGPGTRLTVT.

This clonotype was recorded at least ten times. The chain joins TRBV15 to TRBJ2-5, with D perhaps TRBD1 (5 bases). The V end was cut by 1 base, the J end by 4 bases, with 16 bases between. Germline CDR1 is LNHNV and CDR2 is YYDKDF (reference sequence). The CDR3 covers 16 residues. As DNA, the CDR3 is TGTGCCACCAGCAGAGGTGGGGCAGGTATAGGAGAGACCCAGTACTTC. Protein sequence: CATSRGGAGIGETQYF.

CDR3 nucleotides: TGTGCCAGCAGTTCCCAAGACAGGGGAGGCTACACCTTC. It specifies CASSSQDRGGYTF. The chain has TRBV12-3 or TRBV12-4 and TRBJ1-2; TRBD1 matches 8 bases. The CDR3 covers 13 residues. V gave up 4 bases and J gave up 8 bases; unmatched junction bases: 6.

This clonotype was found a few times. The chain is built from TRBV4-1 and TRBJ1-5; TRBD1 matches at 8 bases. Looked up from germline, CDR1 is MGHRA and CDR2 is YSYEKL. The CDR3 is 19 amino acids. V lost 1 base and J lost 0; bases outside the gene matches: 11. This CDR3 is CASSQGTGTGTYSNQPQHF. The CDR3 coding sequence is TGCGCCAGCAGCCAAGGTACAGGGACAGGAACTTATAGCAATCAGCCCCAGCATTTT.

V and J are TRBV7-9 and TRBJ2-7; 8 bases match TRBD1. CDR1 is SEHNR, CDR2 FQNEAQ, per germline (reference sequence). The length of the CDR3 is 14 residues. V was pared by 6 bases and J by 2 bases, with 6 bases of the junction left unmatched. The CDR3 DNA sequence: TGTGCCAGCAGAGAACAGGGGGGCCCCTACGAGCAGTACTTC. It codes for CASREQGGPYEQYF.

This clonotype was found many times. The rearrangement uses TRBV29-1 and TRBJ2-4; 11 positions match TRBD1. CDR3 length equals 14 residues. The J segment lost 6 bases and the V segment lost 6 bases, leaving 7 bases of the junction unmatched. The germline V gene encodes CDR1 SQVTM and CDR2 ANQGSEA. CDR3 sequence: CSVAGQGVANIQYF. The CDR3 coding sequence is TGCAGCGTCGCGGGACAGGGGGTTGCAAACATTCAGTACTTC.

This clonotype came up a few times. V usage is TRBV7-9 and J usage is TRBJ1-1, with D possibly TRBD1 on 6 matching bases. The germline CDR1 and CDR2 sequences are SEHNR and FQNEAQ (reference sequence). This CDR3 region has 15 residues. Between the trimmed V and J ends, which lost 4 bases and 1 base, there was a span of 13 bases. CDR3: CASSSVGASNTEAFF. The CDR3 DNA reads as TGTGCCAGCAGCTCCGTGGGGGCTTCGAACACTGAAGCTTTCTTT.

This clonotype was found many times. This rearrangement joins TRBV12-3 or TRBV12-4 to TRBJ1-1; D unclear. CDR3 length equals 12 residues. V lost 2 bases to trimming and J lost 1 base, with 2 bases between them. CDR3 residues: CASSLQNTEAFF. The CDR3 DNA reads TGTGCCAGCAGTTTACAGAACACTGAAGCTTTCTTT.

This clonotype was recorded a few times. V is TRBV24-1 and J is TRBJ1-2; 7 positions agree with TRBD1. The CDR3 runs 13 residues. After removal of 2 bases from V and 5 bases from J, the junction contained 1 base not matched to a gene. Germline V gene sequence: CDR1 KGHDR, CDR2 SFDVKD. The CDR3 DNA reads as TGTGCCACCAGTGATTCGACAGGGTATGGCTACACCTTC. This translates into CATSDSTGYGYTF.